Reported below is one T cell receptor beta chain. No antigen is known for it. It has no much larger one-base neighbor in the sample; base qualities were not kept. The data belong to a study of blood T cell repertoires in COVID-19 (dated by TCRdb to the early 2020s). Background for the entire study: The collaborator samples originated in the United States, Italy and Spain and spanned the acute and convalescent phases of COVID-19. The material from the prospective study consisted of cDNA or gDNA derived from T cells, B-cell-depleted T cells, or PBMCs. Samples were obtained from the ongoing ImmuneRACE study (first 160 participants) and from 1,254 subjects provided by 6 global collaborators. The dataset comprised deeply sampled blood TCRbeta repertoires from subjects exposed to, actively infected with, or recovered from COVID-19. The repertoires were released in a freely available public database intended as a resource for research on the immune response to SARS-CoV-2. Where available, HLA class I and class II types were obtained from metadata supplied by the sample provider rather than from assay-based typing. Sample metadata almost always included a de-identified subject ID, COVID-19 status, age in years and sex. General study outcomes and caveats: How much clinical and demographic metadata was included differed by source and by participant, and the metadata was provided uncurated.

There are 15 amino acids in the CDR3, from cysteine to phenylalanine inclusive. Only CDR3 DNA is held: 45 bases, read in frame from base 1. V and J are truncated by 4 bases and 4 bases respectively, leaving an intervening sequence of 11 bases. From the germline V gene (reference sequence), CDR1 is LGHDT and CDR2 is YNNKEL. The collaborating institutions used their own protocols to collect whole blood in K2EDTA tubes. For TCRbeta analysis, collaborators shipped samples in one of three forms: frozen whole blood, isolated PBMCs, or DNA extracted from either of those sample types. TCRbeta CDR3 regions were amplified from genomic DNA by means of the immunoSEQ Assay, a bias-controlled multiplex PCR. Under the source paper's analysis protocol: Within the assay, amplification of reference gene primers was used to estimate how many nucleated cells each sample contained. To quantify the absolute abundance of each unique TCRbeta CDR3 rearrangement, sequence reads were collapsed and filtered. For each sample, productive Simpson clonality was calculated as the square root of Simpson's diversity index across productive rearrangements. TCRdb limited this immuneACCESS table to in-frame rearrangements with V and J called. A share of clones is missing; checked studies link under half to unresolved V genes, and the rest is unexplained. That table supplies the V and J calls and clone size; D and trimming were determined from the DNA. The sample table shows 200,000 to 250,000 clones, and around 88% are seen once. 1.5% of the sample lies in the top ten.

Rearrangement joined TRBV3-1 (or the pseudogene TRBV3-2) to TRBJ2-6; the D segment could be TRBD1, given 6 matching bases. This receptor was identified in a man between 18 and 35 years old with active or convalescent COVID-19. The source material was peripheral blood. The CDR3: CASSLSGTGANVLTF. The DNA sequence is as follows: TGTGCCAGCAGCCTGTCAGGGACAGGGGCCAACGTCCTGACTTTC.